The 4 T cell receptor beta chains below come from one sample, sequenced in a study of blood T cell repertoires in COVID-19. Repertoires were generated with immunoSEQ multiplex PCR, while TCRdb's copy carries only in-frame clones and drops some. The sample has about 290,000 clones, roughly 89% seen once. Sequenced sample: peripheral blood. Receptors originate from a man aged 35-49 years with acute or convalescent COVID-19.

This chain uses TRBV7-2 with TRBJ1-2; a possible D gene is TRBD1 (5 bases). The CDR3 contains 14 residues. The germline V gene has CDR1 SGHTA and CDR2 FQGNSA. Between the trimmed V and J ends, which lost 5 bases and 7 bases, there was a span of 17 bases. In DNA, the CDR3 is TGTGCCAGCAGCCGTAGGGGCACCCATAGTGGCTACACCTTC. It translates to CASSRRGTHSGYTF.

The chain joins TRBV19 to TRBJ1-5; 8 positions match TRBD1. The J segment lost 0 bases and the V segment lost 7 bases, leaving 8 bases of the junction unmatched. CDR1 is LNHDA and CDR2 is SQIVND in the germline V gene (reference sequence). The CDR3 consists of 16 residues. CDR3 sequence: CASTPDREYSNQPQHF. CDR3 in DNA: TGTGCCAGTACACCGGACAGGGAGTATAGCAATCAGCCCCAGCATTTT.

The count of this clone is one. The V and J genes are TRBV7-2 and TRBJ1-6; D is possibly TRBD1 (5 bases). Looked up from germline, CDR1 is SGHTA and CDR2 is FQGNSA. The CDR3 consists of 15 residues. Deletions cut 1 base from V and 6 bases from J, with 10 bases between. CDR3 region: CASSLGGGGNSPLHF. CDR3 DNA: TGTGCCAGCAGCTTAGGGGGGGGAGGTAATTCACCCCTCCACTTT.

This rearrangement joins TRBV3-1 (or the pseudogene TRBV3-2) to TRBJ2-7, with a weak D call TRBD2 (6 bases). This CDR3 has 14 residues. Germline CDR1 LGHDT, CDR2 YNNKEL (reference sequence). The V end lost 1 base, the J end lost 4 bases, and 11 bases lay between the germline ends. CDR3: CASSQAGTLYEQYF. The CDR3 region has the DNA TGTGCCAGCAGCCAAGCTGGGACTCTTTACGAGCAGTACTTC.